Detailed here is one T cell receptor beta chain. The entry originates in a study of shared clonotypes between healthy human individuals. The germline V gene encodes CDR1 SGHNT and CDR2 YYREEE (reference sequence). The CDR3 contains 18 residues. V was clipped by 5 bases and J by 0 bases; unmatched bases: 10. Using immunoSEQ multiplex PCR, the repertoire was profiled, and TCRdb retains in-frame clones only, with some absent. The repertoire consists of roughly 1 million clones, with approximately 78% occurring once and the leading ten covering approximately 0.56%. The gene calls are TRBV5-4 and TRBJ2-1, with 11 bases lining up with TRBD2. This receptor was obtained from a man in his late teens or twenties in good health. Some clones in this sample may be carry-over from other donors' samples. Sample: memory CD4+ T cells from PBMCs. Subset specified: CD45RA-negative fraction. This CDR3 is CASRPASGRPSSYNEQFF. The DNA for the CDR3 is TGTGCCAGCAGGCCGGCTAGCGGGAGGCCAAGCTCCTACAATGAGCAGTTCTTC.